This TCR beta chain is drawn from a study of technical replicates of blood from four donors. V was shortened by 2 bases and J by 3 bases, with 14 bases between the two germline ends. Germline-derived CDR1 and CDR2 are GTSNPN and SVGIG (reference sequence). The CDR3 length is 14 residues. Libraries were prepared by immunoSEQ multiplex PCR; TCRdb keeps only in-frame clonotypes and omits some of them. The sample includes roughly 71,000 clones, approximately 96% seen only once; the top ten take about 0.38%. The V call is TRBV30, the J call TRBJ2-7; D unclear. Sequenced: T cells isolated from PBMCs. This clonotype was obtained from a human donor in good health. CDR3: CAWSPDSRNYEQYF. The CDR3 coding sequence is TGTGCCTGGAGTCCTGACTCGCGAAACTACGAGCAGTACTTC.